This TCR beta chain was identified during a study of blood T cell repertoires in COVID-19. On the study more broadly: The United States, Italy and Spain were the sources of the acute and convalescent COVID-19 samples.

This CDR3 has 15 amino acids. CDR1 KGHDR and CDR2 SFDVKD come from the germline V gene. The germline V and J ends were trimmed by 2 bases and 8 bases, with 17 bases remaining between them. In the study's own analysis: Amplification from reference gene primers served as the basis for estimated nucleated cell counts. The table came from immunoSEQ multiplex PCR; TCRdb's copy has only in-frame clones and leaves some out. The V and J calls and clone size come from that table; D and trimming were worked out from the DNA. The sample holds roughly 210,000 clones; 88% are singletons and the top ten take roughly 1.7%.

This sequence originates from a man between 65 and 85 years old with acute or convalescent COVID-19. Sequenced: peripheral blood. This rearrangement joins TRBV24-1 to TRBJ1-2; TRBD1 is a possible D gene (5 bases). The CDR3 here is CATSDSRQSTRGYTF. The CDR3 region has the DNA TGTGCCACCAGTGATTCCCGACAGTCAACGCGGGGCTACACCTTC.